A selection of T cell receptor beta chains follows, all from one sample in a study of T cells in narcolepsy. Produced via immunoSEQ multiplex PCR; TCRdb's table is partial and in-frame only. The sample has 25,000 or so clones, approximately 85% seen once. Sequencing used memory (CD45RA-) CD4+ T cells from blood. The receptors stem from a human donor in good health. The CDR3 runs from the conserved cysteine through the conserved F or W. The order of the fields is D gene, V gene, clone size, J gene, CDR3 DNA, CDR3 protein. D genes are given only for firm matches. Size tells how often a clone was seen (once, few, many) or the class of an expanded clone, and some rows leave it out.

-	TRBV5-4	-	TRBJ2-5	TGTGCCAGCAGCCTGGACCCCACGGAGACCCAGTACTTC	CASSLDPTETQYF
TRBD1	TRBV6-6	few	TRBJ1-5	TGTGCCAGCAGTTACGAGGGGGCCGATAGCAATCAGCCCCAGCATTTT	CASSYEGADSNQPQHF
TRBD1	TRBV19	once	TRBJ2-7	TGTGCCAGTAGTCCAACCCGGGACAGTGCCTACGAGCAGTACTTC	CASSPTRDSAYEQYF
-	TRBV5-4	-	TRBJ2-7	TGTGCCAGCAGCTCGGAGGCGGGGCCATACGAGCAGTACTTC	CASSSEAGPYEQYF
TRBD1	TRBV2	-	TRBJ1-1	TGTGCCACCAGGGGGCTCCCGAACACTGAAGCTTTCTTT	CATRGLPNTEAFF
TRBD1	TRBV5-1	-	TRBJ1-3	TGCGCCAGCGGGACAGAGGGAAACACCATATATTTT	CASGTEGNTIYF
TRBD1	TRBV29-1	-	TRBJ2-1	TGCAGCGTGGAGGGACAGGGCTCCTACAATGAGCAGTTCTTC	CSVEGQGSYNEQFF
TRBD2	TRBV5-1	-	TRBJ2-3	TGCGCCAGCAGTTATACAAGCGGGAGGGCCACAAGGCAGGATACGCAGTATTTT	CASSYTSGRATRQDTQYF
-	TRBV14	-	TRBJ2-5	TGTGCCAGCAGCCAAGAACTAGCCCAAGAGACCCAGTACTTC	CASSQELAQETQYF
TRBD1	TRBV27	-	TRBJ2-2	TGTGCCAGCAGTTTAGCCGACAGGGTGGACACCGGGGAGCTGTTTTTT	CASSLADRVDTGELFF
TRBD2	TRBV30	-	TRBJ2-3	TGTGCCTTCACCCCGGGACTAGCGGGATTTTTTAATACGCAGTATTTT	CAFTPGLAGFFNTQYF
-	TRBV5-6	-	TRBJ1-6	TGTGCCAGCAGCTTTAGACAGGCGACTGCCAATTCACCCCTCCACTTT	CASSFRQATANSPLHF
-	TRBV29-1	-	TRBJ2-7	TGCAGCGTTCTCAGGGCTTACGAGCAGTACTTC	CSVLRAYEQYF
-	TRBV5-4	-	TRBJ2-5	TGTGCCAGCAGCTTGGACCAAGAGACCCAGTACTTC	CASSLDQETQYF
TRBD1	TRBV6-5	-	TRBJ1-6	TGTGCCAGCAGTTACTTGCGACAGGGAGGTTCACCCCTCCACTTT	CASSYLRQGGSPLHF
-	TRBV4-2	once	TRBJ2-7	TGTGCCAGCAGCCCGATACAGGGCCCCTACGAGCAGTACTTC	CASSPIQGPYEQYF
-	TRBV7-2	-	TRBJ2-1	TGTGCCAGCAGCTTAATACAGGAGCAGTTCTTC	CASSLIQEQFF
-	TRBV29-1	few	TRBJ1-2	TGCAGCGTCGCCCCCGGGGGGGGCTATGGCTACACCTTC	CSVAPGGGYGYTF
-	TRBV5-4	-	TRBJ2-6	TGTGCCAGCAGCTTAGATTCTGGGGCCAACGTCCTGACTTTC	CASSLDSGANVLTF
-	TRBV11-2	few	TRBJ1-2	TGTGCCAGCAGCTTAGGCTTTCAAAGGGAAGGCTACACCTTC	CASSLGFQREGYTF
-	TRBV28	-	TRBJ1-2	TGTGCCAGCAGGCCGAAAAACTATGGCTACACCTTC	CASRPKNYGYTF
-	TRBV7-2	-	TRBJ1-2	TGTGCCAGCAGCTTAATCGCCGGGACATCTGGCTACACCTTC	CASSLIAGTSGYTF
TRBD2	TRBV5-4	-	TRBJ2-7	TGTGCCAGCAGCTGGGGACTAGCGTCACTCTCGGAGCAGTACTTC	CASSWGLASLSEQYF
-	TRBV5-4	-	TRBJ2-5	TGTGCCAGCAGCTTGGTCGGGGGAGGACAAGAGACCCAGTACTTC	CASSLVGGGQETQYF
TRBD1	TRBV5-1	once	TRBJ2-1	TGCGCCAGCAGCTTGTTCCCTTCCGGGACAGGGGGCGATGAGCAGTTCTTC	CASSLFPSGTGGDEQFF
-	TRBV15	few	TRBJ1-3	TGTGCCACCAGCGCGGACAGCTCTGGAAACACCATATATTTT	CATSADSSGNTIYF
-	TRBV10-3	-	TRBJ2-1	TGTGCCATCAGTGAGTCGGGATTTTACAATGAGCAGTTCTTC	CAISESGFYNEQFF
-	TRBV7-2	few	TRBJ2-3	TGTGCCAGCAGCTTAAATTCGGGTTCAGATACGCAGTATTTT	CASSLNSGSDTQYF
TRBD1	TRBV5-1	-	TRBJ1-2	TGCGCCAGCAGCTCCGCGGGACAGGGTTTTGGCTACACCTTC	CASSSAGQGFGYTF